This note documents a single T cell receptor (beta chain) sequence. Its antigen is unknown. This record belongs to a study of lymphopenia after photon versus proton radiotherapy. Assay: immunoSEQ multiplex PCR; the TCRdb copy retains only in-frame clones and omits some. Among 35,000 to 50,000 clones, around 83% were seen once, and the ten largest hold over 20%. Whole-study results and caveats: Oligoclonal CD8+ Temra expansion after nadir drove photon patients' diversity drop. Relative stability marked proton patients; photon patients lost diversity and naive cells. Larger post-nadir TCR diversity loss correlated inversely with survival in deceased patients.

The sample consisted of peripheral blood, taken from a patient treated with proton-based radiotherapy. This clonotype was obtained from a woman aged 65 to 85 with pancreatic cancer.

The CDR3 loop is CASSTTGAYEQYF. The CDR3 bases are TGTGCCAGCAGTACGACAGGGGCCTACGAGCAGTACTTC. The chain recombines TRBV2 with TRBJ2-7; TRBD1 aligns across 8 bases. J was trimmed by 2 bases and V by 5 bases; bases with no gene match: 2. Germline CDR1 and CDR2: SNHLY and FYNNEI. This CDR3 has 13 amino acids. The complete variable domain, with remaining parts taken from reference TRBV2 and TRBJ2-7, reads EPEVTQTPSHQVTQMGQEVILRCVPISNHLYFYWYRQILGQKVEFLVSFYNNEISEKSEIFDDQFSVERPDGSNFTLKIRSTKLEDSAMYFCASSTTGAYEQYFGPGTRLTVT.